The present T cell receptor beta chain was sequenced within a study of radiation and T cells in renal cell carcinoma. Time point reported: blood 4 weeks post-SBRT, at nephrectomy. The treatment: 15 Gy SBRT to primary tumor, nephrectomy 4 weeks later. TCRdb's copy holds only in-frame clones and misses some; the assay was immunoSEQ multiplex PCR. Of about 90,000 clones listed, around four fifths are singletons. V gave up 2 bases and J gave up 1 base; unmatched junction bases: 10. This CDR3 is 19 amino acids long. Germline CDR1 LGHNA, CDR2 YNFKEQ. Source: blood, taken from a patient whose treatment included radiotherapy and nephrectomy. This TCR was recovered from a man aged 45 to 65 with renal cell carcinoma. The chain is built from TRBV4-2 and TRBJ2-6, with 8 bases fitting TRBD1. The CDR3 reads CASSQKQGASSSGANVLTF. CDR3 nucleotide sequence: TGTGCCAGCAGCCAAAAGCAGGGGGCAAGTTCTTCTGGGGCCAACGTCCTGACTTTC.